This T cell receptor (beta chain) was documented in a study of CD8+CD57+ T cells in acquired aplastic anemia. Study context: The DNA of sorted CD4+ and CD8+ cells averaged around 3 ug.

For CDR3 and TCR beta VDJ profiling, genomic DNA was the template used. One entry per CDR3 protein, called by TCRdb with MiXCR from the reads. The repertoire holds some 190,000 distinct CDR3 sequences, with 40% to 55% as singletons. The CDR3 consists of 14 residues. Germline lookup yields CDR1 SGHTA and CDR2 FQGNSA. Trimming removed 2 bases from V and 5 bases from J, with 12 bases in between. Whole-study findings and limits: Patients and controls had in common some 30 CD8+ CDR3 sequences.

In this sample, this clonotype turned up many times. Its antigen remains unknown. Input material: sorted CD4+, CD8+, or CD8+CD57+ T cells (not recorded which) from PBMCs. This receptor was obtained from a human donor in good health. The rearrangement links TRBV7-2 to TRBJ2-5; D is possibly TRBD1 (5 bases). This chain's CDR3 is CASSLRTSGETQYF. DNA of the CDR3: TGTGCCAGCAGCTTAAGGACGTCAGGGGAGACCCAGTACTTC.